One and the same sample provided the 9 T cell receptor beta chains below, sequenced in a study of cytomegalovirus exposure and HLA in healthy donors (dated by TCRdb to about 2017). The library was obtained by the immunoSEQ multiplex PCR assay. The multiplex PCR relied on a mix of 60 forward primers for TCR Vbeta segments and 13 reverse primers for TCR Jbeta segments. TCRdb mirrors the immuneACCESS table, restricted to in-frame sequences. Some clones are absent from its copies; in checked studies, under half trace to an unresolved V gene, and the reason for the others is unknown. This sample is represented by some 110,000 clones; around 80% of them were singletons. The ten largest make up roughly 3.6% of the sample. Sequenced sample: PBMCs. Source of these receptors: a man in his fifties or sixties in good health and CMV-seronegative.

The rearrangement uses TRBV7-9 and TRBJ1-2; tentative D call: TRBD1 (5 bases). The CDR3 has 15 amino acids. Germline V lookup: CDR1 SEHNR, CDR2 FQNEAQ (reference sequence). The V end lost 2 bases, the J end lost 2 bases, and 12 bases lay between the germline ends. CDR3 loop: CASSLSQGKNYGYTF. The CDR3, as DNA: TGTGCCAGCAGCTTATCCCAGGGAAAAAACTATGGCTACACCTTC.

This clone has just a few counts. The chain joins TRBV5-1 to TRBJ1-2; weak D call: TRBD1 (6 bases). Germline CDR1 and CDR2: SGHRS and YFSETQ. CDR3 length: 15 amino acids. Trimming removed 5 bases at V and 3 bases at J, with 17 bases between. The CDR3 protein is CASSPTQGRDYGYTF. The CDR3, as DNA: TGCGCCAGCAGTCCTACACAGGGTCGTGACTATGGCTACACCTTC.

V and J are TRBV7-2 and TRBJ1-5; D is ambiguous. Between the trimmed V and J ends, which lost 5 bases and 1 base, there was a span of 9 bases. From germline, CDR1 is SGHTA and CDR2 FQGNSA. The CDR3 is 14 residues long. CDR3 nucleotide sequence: TGTGCCAGCAGCCCCGGACTCAGCAATCAGCCCCAGCATTTT. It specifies CASSPGLSNQPQHF.

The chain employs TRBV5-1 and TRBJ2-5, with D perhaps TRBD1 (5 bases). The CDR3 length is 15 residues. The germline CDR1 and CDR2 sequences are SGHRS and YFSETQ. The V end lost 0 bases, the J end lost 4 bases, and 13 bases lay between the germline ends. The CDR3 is CASSLEGQGRETQYF. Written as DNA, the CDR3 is TGCGCCAGCAGCTTGGAGGGGCAGGGAAGAGAGACCCAGTACTTC.

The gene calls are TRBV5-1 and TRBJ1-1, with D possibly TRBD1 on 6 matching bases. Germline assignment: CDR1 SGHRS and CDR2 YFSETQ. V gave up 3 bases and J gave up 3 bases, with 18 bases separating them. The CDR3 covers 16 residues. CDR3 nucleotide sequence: TGCGCCAGCAGCTCGTACAGGGTGAGGGATCACACTGAAGCTTTCTTT. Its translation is CASSSYRVRDHTEAFF.

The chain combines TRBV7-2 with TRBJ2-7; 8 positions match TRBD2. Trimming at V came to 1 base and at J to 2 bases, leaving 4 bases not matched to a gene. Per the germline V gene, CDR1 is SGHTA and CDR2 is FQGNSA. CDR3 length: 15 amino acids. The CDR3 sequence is CASSLEAGATYEQYF. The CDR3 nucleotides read TGTGCCAGCAGCTTAGAAGCGGGGGCTACCTACGAGCAGTACTTC.

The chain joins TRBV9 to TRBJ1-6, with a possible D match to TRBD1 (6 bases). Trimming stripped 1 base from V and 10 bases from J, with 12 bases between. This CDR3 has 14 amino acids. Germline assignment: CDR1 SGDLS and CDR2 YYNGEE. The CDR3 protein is CASSVRGAGSPLHF. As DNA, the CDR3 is TGTGCCAGCAGCGTACGGGGGGCTGGGTCACCCCTCCACTTT.

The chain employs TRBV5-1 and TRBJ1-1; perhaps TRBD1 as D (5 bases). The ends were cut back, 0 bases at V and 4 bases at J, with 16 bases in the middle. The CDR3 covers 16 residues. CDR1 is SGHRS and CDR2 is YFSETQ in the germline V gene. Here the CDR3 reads CASSLALQLGGTEAFF. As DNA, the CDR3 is TGCGCCAGCAGCTTGGCCCTACAACTGGGGGGCACTGAAGCTTTCTTT.

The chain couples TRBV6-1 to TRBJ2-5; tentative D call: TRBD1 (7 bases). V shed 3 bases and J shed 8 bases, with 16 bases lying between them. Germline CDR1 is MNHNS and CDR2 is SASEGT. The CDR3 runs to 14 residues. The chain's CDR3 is CASSDRGQGGTQYF. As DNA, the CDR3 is TGTGCCAGCAGTGACAGGGGCCAGGGGGGAACCCAGTACTTC.